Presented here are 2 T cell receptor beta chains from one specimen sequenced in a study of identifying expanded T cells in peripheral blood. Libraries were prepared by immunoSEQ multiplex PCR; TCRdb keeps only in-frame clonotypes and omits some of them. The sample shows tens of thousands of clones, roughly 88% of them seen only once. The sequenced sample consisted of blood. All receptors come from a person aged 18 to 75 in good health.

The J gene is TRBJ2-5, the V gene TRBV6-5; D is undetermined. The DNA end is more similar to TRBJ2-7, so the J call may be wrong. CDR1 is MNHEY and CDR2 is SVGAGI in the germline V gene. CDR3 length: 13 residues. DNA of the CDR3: TGTGCCAGCAGTTACTCGGGGAACTACGAGCAGTACTTC. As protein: CASSYSGNYEQYF.

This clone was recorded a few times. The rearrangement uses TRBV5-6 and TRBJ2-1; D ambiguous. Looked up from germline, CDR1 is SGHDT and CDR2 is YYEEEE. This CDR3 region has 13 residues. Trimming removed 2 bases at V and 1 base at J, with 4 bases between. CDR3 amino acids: CASSLRSYNEQFF. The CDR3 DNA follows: TGTGCCAGCAGCTTACGGTCCTACAATGAGCAGTTCTTC.